Detailed here is one T cell receptor (beta chain). This clonotype appeared a few times. This clone's antigen is unknown. No quality values exist for individual bases; no much larger clone is one base distant. This sample stems from a study of T cells after yellow fever vaccination (dated by TCRdb to between 2017 and 2020). Regarding the complete study: The SMART-Seq v4 Ultra Low Input RNA kit was used to prepare libraries from fractions with low cell numbers. To follow T-cell clones before and after both primary and booster YFV17D yellow fever vaccination, bulk TCR alpha and beta repertoires underwent longitudinal sequencing. Two healthy male donors, one aged 18 to 29 and one aged 30 to 40 years, made up the cohort. Blood was drawn at multiple timepoints before and after primary and secondary immunization, with bulk PBMC replicates and cell subsets isolated.

V is pared back by 2 bases and J by 7 bases, with 12 bases lying between the germline termini. CDR1 is given as LNHDA and CDR2 as SQIVND, both from the germline V gene (reference sequence). The CDR3 holds 14 amino acids from the cysteine to the phenylalanine. Kept here is only the CDR3 DNA, which spans 42 bases and is read in frame from base 1. This specimen's treatment or condition label, per the study, means: live attenuated yellow fever vaccine strain. At each blood-draw timepoint, two biological replicates of bulk PBMCs were collected. PBMCs were isolated from peripheral blood using a standard Ficoll-Paque protocol. TriZol was used to extract RNA from bulk PBMCs, from CD4 and CD8 fractions, and from dextramer-positive and dextramer-negative fractions. Here is what the overall study found, with its caveats: A small fraction of clonotypes showed up in both the CD4 and CD8 compartments, probably as a result of convergent recombination. Computational filtering was required because FACS-sorted repertoires could contain abundant contaminating clonotypes from the bulk population. Only two donors were included in the study, so the extent to which the findings can be generalized is limited. After the booster, most clones that had expanded after primary vaccination were detected again (roughly 96% of CD4 and over 75% of CD8), suggesting broad maintenance of memory. The secondary T-cell response was weaker than the primary response but faster, peaking on day 5 instead of day 15.

Synthesis of TCR cDNA relied on 5'RACE template switching, a step that introduced a universal primer site along with unique molecular identifiers. Priming of cDNA synthesis was performed from both the TCR alpha and TCR beta constant segments. Library amplification used two PCR steps, and the second PCR step added sample barcodes and sequencing adapters. Sequencing of libraries was done on Illumina HiSeq 2500 (2x100 bp) or NovaSeq (2x150 bp). The paper's data handling went like this. Reads were demultiplexed and collapsed into UMI consensus sequences with MIGEC, and V(D)J alignment was performed with MiXCR. Vaccine-responding clonotypes were defined with edgeR using replicate PBMC samples, requiring FDR below 0.01 and a log2 fold change above 5 up to day 15. Each bulk clonotype received a CD4 or CD8 identity based on whether the sequenced CD4 or CD8 repertoire contained that clonotype at higher abundance. TCRdb trimmed the raw reads at Q25, called clones with MiXCR and kept productive beta chains. Each CDR3 protein gets just one entry, which takes the most common genes and DNA from the rows behind it. Clone size and V and J calls follow TCRdb, not the original study. This sample holds 400,000 to 650,000 distinct CDR3 sequences; about a fifth were observed only once. The ten top clones hold about a sixth of the sample.

The sequence came from a man aged 18 to 30 who received the YFV17D yellow fever vaccine. This sequence uses TRBV19 and TRBJ1-5; D gene: possibly TRBD1, on 5 matching bases. This specimen was PBMCs, taken roughly 20 days after the first yellow fever vaccination. DNA sequence: TGTGCCAGTAGTATAAGCAGGGTTGACCAGCCCCAGCATTTT. Translated, this gives CASSISRVDQPQHF.